Listed below are T cell receptor beta chains from one sample, sequenced in a study of cytomegalovirus exposure and HLA in healthy donors. Assay used: immunoSEQ multiplex PCR; TCRdb lists only in-frame clones, some missing. The sample shows fewer than 120,000 clones, more than 75% of them seen only once. Sequences were obtained from PBMCs. Every receptor here comes from a woman aged 25-40 years in good health and CMV-seropositive. Both conserved end residues are part of each CDR3. The D gene is left open where the match is weak. Not all rows give a size; the values are once, few, many and, for expanded clones, a class.

D gene | J gene | clone size | V gene | CDR3 protein | CDR3 DNA
. | TRBJ1-1 | . | TRBV19 | CASSIGITEAFF | TGTGCCAGTAGTATCGGTATCACTGAAGCTTTCTTT
. | TRBJ2-1 | few | TRBV9 | CASSPLSGTYNEQFF | TGTGCCAGCAGCCCATTAAGCGGCACCTACAATGAGCAGTTCTTC
. | TRBJ2-1 | once | TRBV4-2 | CASSQGGLYNEQFF | TGTGCCAGCAGCCAGGGGGGACTTTACAATGAGCAGTTCTTC
. | TRBJ2-1 | . | TRBV7-2 | CASSLAGLNEQFF | TGTGCCAGCAGCTTAGCAGGACTCAATGAGCAGTTCTTC
TRBD2 | TRBJ2-7 | . | TRBV19 | CASSGGTSGGSEQYF | TGTGCCAGTAGTGGCGGGACTAGCGGGGGCTCCGAGCAGTACTTC
. | TRBJ1-6 | . | TRBV5-1 | CASSSRGRDNSPLHF | TGCGCCAGCAGCTCCCGGGGGAGAGATAATTCACCCCTCCACTTT
. | TRBJ1-3 | . | TRBV5-6 | CASSRGAATPGNTIYF | TGTGCCAGCAGCCGGGGGGCAGCCACTCCTGGAAACACCATATATTTT
TRBD2 | TRBJ2-1 | . | TRBV7-2 | CASSPGLAGRGEQFF | TGTGCCAGCAGCCCCGGACTAGCGGGACGGGGTGAGCAGTTCTTC
. | TRBJ2-5 | . | TRBV28 | CASSLSRGGETQYF | TGTGCCAGCAGTTTATCAAGGGGTGGAGAGACCCAGTACTTC
TRBD2 | TRBJ2-1 | . | TRBV5-1 | CASSSGTSVYNEQFF | TGCGCCAGCAGCTCCGGGACTAGCGTTTACAATGAGCAGTTCTTC
. | TRBJ2-1 | . | TRBV28 | CASSLRGAINEQFF | TGTGCCAGCAGTTTACGGGGGGCGATCAATGAGCAGTTCTTC
. | TRBJ1-3 | . | TRBV11-1 | CASSPWRGDTIYF | TGTGCCAGCAGCCCATGGAGGGGCGACACCATATATTTT
. | TRBJ1-5 | few | TRBV30 | CAWSVQGGNQPQHF | TGTGCCTGGAGTGTACAGGGTGGCAATCAGCCCCAGCATTTT
. | TRBJ1-1 | . | TRBV29-1 | CSGAPGWGMNTEAFF | TGCAGCGGTGCCCCAGGGTGGGGAATGAACACTGAAGCTTTCTTT
. | TRBJ1-5 | . | TRBV6-5 | CASRRTVNQPQHF | TGTGCCAGCAGGAGGACAGTTAATCAGCCCCAGCATTTT
. | TRBJ2-3 | . | TRBV7-3 | CASSPPTPRYTDTQYF | TGTGCCAGCAGCCCACCAACCCCCAGGTACACAGATACGCAGTATTTT
. | TRBJ2-3 | . | TRBV5-1 | CASSLTADTQYF | TGCGCCAGCAGCTTGACGGCAGATACGCAGTATTTT
. | TRBJ2-5 | once | TRBV11-1 | CASTTRGIEETQYF | TGTGCCAGCACCACAAGGGGTATTGAGGAGACCCAGTACTTC
. | TRBJ2-7 | . | TRBV19 | CASAFGIGAYEQYF | TGTGCCTCCGCCTTTGGAATAGGGGCCTACGAGCAGTACTTC
TRBD1 | TRBJ2-3 | once | TRBV5-1 | CASGGTGGTDTQYF | TGCGCCAGCGGAGGGACAGGGGGCACAGATACGCAGTATTTT
. | TRBJ2-7 | . | TRBV4-2 | CASSQDFKTSEQYF | TGTGCCAGCAGCCAAGATTTCAAGACTTCCGAGCAGTACTTC
TRBD1 | TRBJ1-1 | . | TRBV7-2 | CASSRTGGVARAFF | TGTGCCAGCAGCCGGACAGGGGGCGTAGCTAGGGCTTTCTTT
. | TRBJ2-1 | . | TRBV27 | CASSLTPARRSVNEQFF | TGTGCCAGCAGTTTAACTCCTGCTCGACGGAGCGTCAATGAGCAGTTCTTC
TRBD2 | TRBJ2-5 | . | TRBV13 | CASSMGLAGHQETQYF | TGTGCCAGCAGCATGGGACTAGCGGGGCACCAAGAGACCCAGTACTTC
TRBD2 | TRBJ2-7 | . | TRBV18 | CASSPSGFGPLRYEQYF | TGTGCCAGCTCACCTAGCGGGTTTGGCCCTCTTAGATACGAGCAGTACTTC
TRBD1 | TRBJ1-1 | . | TRBV7-6 | CASSLVSGGTEAFF | TGTGCCAGCAGCTTAGTGTCAGGGGGCACTGAAGCTTTCTTT
. | TRBJ2-7 | once | TRBV2 | CASSGRGREQYF | TGTGCCAGCAGTGGGAGGGGGCGGGAGCAGTACTTC
. | TRBJ2-2 | . | TRBV25-1 | CATQIQSGTNTGELFF | TGTGCCACCCAGATCCAATCCGGGACGAACACCGGGGAGCTGTTTTTT
TRBD1 | TRBJ1-2 | . | TRBV28 | CAILPTGNYGYTF | TGTGCCATCCTACCGACAGGGAACTATGGCTACACCTTC
TRBD1 | TRBJ2-2 | once | TRBV9 | CASAIDRDRVISGELFF | TGTGCCTCAGCAATAGACCGGGACAGGGTAATTTCCGGGGAGCTGTTTTTT
. | TRBJ1-2 | . | TRBV7-8 | CASSFLGGLNYGYTF | TGTGCCAGCAGCTTTTTAGGAGGTCTCAACTATGGCTACACCTTC
. | TRBJ1-5 | . | TRBV28 | CASSFLRNQPQHF | TGTGCCAGCAGTTTTCTCCGTAATCAGCCCCAGCATTTT